This T cell receptor (beta chain) was observed in a study of T-cell reconstitution after alpha-beta-depleted transplantation in children. General observations from the study: Newly produced T cells mostly accounted for T-cell counts and diversity one year post-transplant. Approximately two months post-transplant, alpha-beta T cells reportedly originated from several hundred expanded graft clones.

Germline trimming cut 2 bases from V and 8 bases from J; bases unmatched to any gene: 6. Germline V gene sequence: CDR1 MNHEY, CDR2 SVGEGT. This CDR3 has 15 residues. The sample holds a few counts of this clonotype. The target antigen is unknown. Preparing the TCRbeta library involved the use of unique molecular identifiers. From the PCR reads, TCRdb called clonotypes with MiXCR, one entry per CDR3 protein. The sample carries roughly 490,000 distinct CDR3 sequences, 9.5% to 12% recorded once. This TCR came from a female patient aged 2-15 years who had a stem cell transplant for aplastic anemia, so the T cells may come from the graft donor. The chain has TRBV6-2 or TRBV6-3 and TRBJ2-1, with 10 nucleotides matching TRBD2. The sequences come from PBMCs, mostly from graft donor cells, collected 180 days after TCRalphabeta/CD19-depleted stem cell transplant. Written as DNA, the CDR3 is TGTGCCAGCAGTTACGTCCTAGCGGGAGTGGATGAGCAGTTCTTC. Amino acid sequence: CASSYVLAGVDEQFF.